This T cell receptor (beta chain) was documented in a study of metastatic and nonmetastatic thyroid tumors. Study information: Repertoires of blood and of tissue (tumor or nodule) from malignant and benign thyroid patients were compared. Study outcomes and limitations: Malignant thyroid tumors reportedly had TCR beta diversity that was significantly higher than in benign nodules, in blood and tumor.

This clone was seen more than once but under ten times. Antigen specificity is unknown. Not a single patient had been given any form of treatment at any point before undergoing thyroid surgery. TCRdb re-analyzed the PCR reads using MiXCR. The sample yields approximately 40,000 clones, about half seen once. The V gene's germline CDR1 is LNHDA and CDR2 SQIVND (reference sequence). This CDR3 has 14 amino acids. The V end was cut by 4 bases, the J end by 2 bases, with 11 bases between. The chain is built from TRBV19 and TRBJ1-2; D unresolved. Sequenced sample: tumor tissue. The sequence derives from a male donor with papillary thyroid cancer or a benign thyroid nodule (not recorded which). Some clones in this sample may be carry-over from other donors' samples. CDR3 in amino acids: CASSTLTPNYGYTF. DNA of the CDR3: TGTGCCAGTAGTACGCTGACTCCAAACTATGGCTACACCTTC.